Following are 28 T cell receptor beta chains from one sample sequenced in a study of response to subunit inactivated influenza vaccine (dated by TCRdb to 2017 to 2018). Library method: RT-PCR. The sequencing machine was an Illumina HiSeq 2500. Clones were called with MiXCR by TCRdb after fastp trimmed the public reads at Q25, and only in-frame beta chains were retained. One record per CDR3 amino acid sequence lists the most common genes and DNA. The sample table contains hundreds of thousands of distinct CDR3 sequences; only one count was recorded for 21% of them. The ten largest account for about a tenth of the sample. The starting material was PBMCs from blood, obtained approximately 20 months after vaccination. Source of these receptors: a man aged 50 to 75 who received an inactivated influenza vaccine. Donor details come from another sample of the same person, matched by shared clones.

The genes are TRBV6-1 and TRBJ1-2; tentative D call: TRBD1 (5 bases). V dropped 5 bases and J dropped 5 bases, with 18 bases sitting between them. The CDR3 length is 15 residues. The germline V gene encodes CDR1 MNHNS and CDR2 SASEGT. This CDR3 reads CASSPQGQGTYGYTF. CDR3 coding DNA: TGTGCCAGCAGTCCCCAAGGTCAGGGCACGTATGGCTACACCTTC.

The CDR3 nucleotides read TGTGCCAGCTCACCCAGAGACAGTCCCTACGAGCAGTACTTC. Translated, it gives CASSPRDSPYEQYF. The V gene is TRBV18, the J gene TRBJ2-7, with a tentative D call TRBD1 (5 bases). This CDR3 spans 14 amino acids. CDR1 KGHSH and CDR2 LQKENI come from the germline V gene. Deletions cut 3 bases from V and 2 bases from J, with 11 bases between.

The table lists this clonotype with a few counts. The rearrangement links TRBV5-6 to TRBJ2-5; 7 nucleotides align to TRBD1. The V gene's germline CDR1 is SGHDT and CDR2 YYEEEE. This CDR3 region has 15 residues. After removal of 3 bases from V and 0 bases from J, the junction contained 5 bases not matched to a gene. CDR3 coding DNA: TGTGCCAGCAGCTGGGGACAGAATCACCAAGAGACCCAGTACTTC. Its translation is CASSWGQNHQETQYF.

There are many counts of this clonotype. The chain is built from TRBV15 and TRBJ1-5; D might be TRBD1 (6 bases). The CDR3 contains 15 residues. Germline V gives CDR1 LNHNV, CDR2 YYDKDF (reference sequence). V was shortened by 3 bases and J by 1 base, with 10 bases between the two germline ends. The CDR3 coding sequence is TGTGCCACCAGCAGGGATGGACAGAGCAATCAGCCCCAGCATTTT. Its translation: CATSRDGQSNQPQHF. The full variable domain, in which reference TRBV15 and TRBJ1-5 provide the parts outside the CDR3, is DAMVIQNPRYQVTQFGKPVTLSCSQTLNHNVMYWYQQKSSQAPKLLFHYYDKDFNNEADTPDNFQSRRPNTSFCFLDIRSPGLGDTAMYLCATSRDGQSNQPQHFGDGTRLSIL.

The chain carries TRBV18 and TRBJ2-3; D uncertain. The CDR3 contains 14 residues. The germline V and J ends were trimmed by 2 bases and 2 bases, with 8 bases remaining between them. In germline, CDR1 is KGHSH, CDR2 LQKENI. The DNA for the CDR3 is TGTGCCAGCTCACCATCCGGACCCACAGATACGCAGTATTTT. Protein sequence: CASSPSGPTDTQYF.

The rearrangement uses TRBV12-3 or TRBV12-4 and TRBJ2-3; D is possibly TRBD2 (7 bases). CDR3 length: 16 residues. V lost 2 bases and J 8 bases, leaving 20 bases between the germline ends. DNA for the CDR3: TGTGCCAGCAGTTTACAAGGGGGGGGGCGATGGCGTACGCAGTATTTT. Translating it yields CASSLQGGGRWRTQYF.

V is TRBV20-1 and J is TRBJ1-2; 7 bases match TRBD1. The V segment lost 5 bases and the J segment 5 bases; nucleotides outside the gene matches: 8. Germline V CDR1 and CDR2: DFQATT, SNEGSKA (reference sequence). The CDR3 totals 13 residues. The CDR3: CSADDREGYGYTF. The DNA of the CDR3 is TGCAGTGCTGACGACAGGGAGGGATATGGCTACACCTTC.

The J gene is TRBJ2-1, the V gene TRBV6-4; 13 positions match TRBD2. Trimming at V came to 6 bases and at J to 10 bases, leaving 9 bases not matched to a gene. CDR3 size: 15 residues. Germline V gives CDR1 MRHNA, CDR2 SNTAGT. For the CDR3, the DNA is TGTGCCAGCAGCGGACTAGCGGGAGCCTTAGGGGAGCAGTTCTTC. This codes for CASSGLAGALGEQFF.

This clonotype showed up many times. The genes are TRBV7-6 and TRBJ2-6; D remains unclear. The ends were cut back, 2 bases at V and 2 bases at J, with 1 base in the middle. The germline gives CDR1 SGHVS, CDR2 FNYEAQ. This CDR3 spans 13 amino acids. In nucleotides, the CDR3 is TGTGCCAGCAGCTTACCTGGGGCCAACGTCCTGACTTTC. Residues: CASSLPGANVLTF.

This clonotype was observed at least ten times. CDR3: CASSTDSYNSPLHF. CDR3 in DNA: TGTGCCAGCAGCACGGACAGTTATAATTCACCCCTCCACTTT. This sequence joins TRBV7-9 and TRBJ1-6; weak D call: TRBD1 (6 bases). Germline values: CDR1 SEHNR, CDR2 FQNEAQ (reference sequence). The germline V and J ends were trimmed by 5 bases and 4 bases, with 9 bases remaining between them. The CDR3 has 14 amino acids.

The rearrangement links TRBV20-1 to TRBJ2-7; D possibly matches TRBD1 or TRBD2 (5 bases each). In germline, CDR1 is DFQATT, CDR2 SNEGSKA (reference sequence). Between the trimmed V and J ends, which lost 3 bases and 3 bases, there was a span of 12 bases. CDR3 size: 13 residues. In DNA, the CDR3 is TGCAGTGCTAGTTCGGGACCTAACTACGAGCAGTACTTC. Encoded protein: CSASSGPNYEQYF.

For this clonotype: A read error is likely, as this CDR3 ends without the conserved phenylalanine or tryptophan. The DNA is left out, because the CDR3 cannot be placed on it with certainty; the CDR3 is given as TCRdb lists it. V is TRBV5-1 and J is TRBJ2-3; the DNA was not used to check the table's D call, TRBD1. Germline loops: CDR1 SGHRS, CDR2 YFSETQ. The CDR3 sequence runs 13 residues, both termini included. The CDR3 is CASSLRRGEREWL.

This clonotype was seen many times. J is TRBJ2-7 and V is TRBV29-1; D is unresolved. V was pared by 1 base and J by 4 bases, with 5 bases between. CDR3 length: 11 amino acids. In germline, CDR1 is SQVTM, CDR2 ANQGSEA. CDR3 region: CSVEVRYEQYF. CDR3 bases: TGCAGCGTTGAAGTGCGGTACGAGCAGTACTTC.

The sample holds one count of this clonotype. This chain links TRBV20-1 with TRBJ2-5; D is possibly TRBD1 (6 bases). Germline lookup yields CDR1 DFQATT and CDR2 SNEGSKA (reference sequence). The CDR3 is made up of 14 amino acids. Trimming took 5 bases from V and 0 from J, leaving 13 bases between them. The CDR3 reads CSAPGHLYQETQYF. Written as DNA, the CDR3 is TGCAGTGCTCCGGGACACCTGTACCAAGAGACCCAGTACTTC.

As for this clonotype: Just one base apart from a much larger clone, this may be a read error. V and J are TRBV7-8 and TRBJ2-2, with D possibly being TRBD1 or TRBD2 (5 bases each). The germline V and J ends were trimmed by 5 bases and 4 bases, with 26 bases remaining between them. Per the germline V gene, CDR1 is SGHVS and CDR2 is FQNEAQ. The CDR3 is 19 residues long. The CDR3 sequence is CASSPTLTGRGASTGELFF. The CDR3 bases are TGTGCCAGCAGCCCAACTCTCACCGGACGGGGCGCGAGCACCGGGGAGCTGTTTTTT.

The gene calls are TRBV6-1 and TRBJ2-7, with TRBD2 matching 8 bases. The CDR3 runs to 13 residues. V dropped 6 bases and J dropped 5; count of bases not matched to a gene: 6. Germline V gives CDR1 MNHNS, CDR2 SASEGT. CDR3 nucleotide sequence: TGTGCCAGCAGAGTTAGCGGGATCCACGAGCAGTACTTC. Protein: CASRVSGIHEQYF.

This clonotype has just a few counts. V is TRBV15 and J is TRBJ1-4, with unresolved D. Germline V lookup: CDR1 LNHNV, CDR2 YYDKDF (reference sequence). The CDR3 length is 14 residues. With 4 bases removed from V and 8 bases from J, the gap between germline ends came to 14 bases. As DNA, the CDR3 is TGTGCCACCAGCACGGCTCCCTTTCGGGAAAAACTGTTTTTT. This sequence encodes CATSTAPFREKLFF.

The rearrangement joins TRBV9 to TRBJ2-3; 9 bases are shared with TRBD2. V shed 0 bases, J shed 4 bases, and the junction held 6 bases outside the gene matches. CDR1 is SGDLS and CDR2 is YYNGEE in the germline V gene. This CDR3 region has 16 residues. The CDR3 DNA follows: TGTGCCAGCAGCGTAGGGGGTAGCGGGAGCGCAGATACGCAGTATTTT. It specifies CASSVGGSGSADTQYF.

V is TRBV5-5 and J is TRBJ2-4; maybe TRBD1 (5 bases). With 3 bases removed from V and 0 bases from J, the gap between germline ends came to 7 bases. The CDR3 runs to 14 residues. In germline, CDR1 is SGHKS, CDR2 YYEKEE (reference sequence). This CDR3 reads CASSWGGAKNIQYF. DNA of the CDR3: TGTGCCAGCAGCTGGGGCGGAGCCAAAAACATTCAGTACTTC.

The CDR3 region has the DNA TGCAGCGTTGAAGGGTGGGGGGCAACTTACGAGCAGTACTTC. This sequence encodes CSVEGWGATYEQYF. The rearrangement links TRBV29-1 to TRBJ2-7; D is tentatively TRBD1 or TRBD2 (6 bases each). The V gene lost 1 base and the J gene lost 4 bases, with 14 bases spanning the gap. This CDR3 contains 14 residues. Germline V gene lookup returns CDR1 SQVTM and CDR2 ANQGSEA.

The chain is built from TRBV30 and TRBJ1-2; TRBD1 is a possible D gene (5 bases). Germline V gene lookup returns CDR1 GTSNPN and CDR2 SVGIG (reference sequence). V was pared by 2 bases and J by 2 bases, with 9 bases between. This CDR3 has 13 residues. The CDR3, as DNA: TGTGCCTGGAGTTCGGGGCTAAACTATGGCTACACCTTC. Protein product: CAWSSGLNYGYTF. The whole variable domain, remainder taken from reference TRBV30 and TRBJ1-2, is SQTIHQWPATLVQPVGSPLSLECTVEGTSNPNLYWYRQAAGRGLQLLFYSVGIGQISSEVPQNLSASRPQDRQFILSSKKLLLSDSGFYLCAWSSGLNYGYTFGSGTRLTVV.

This clonotype was observed a handful of times. This chain connects TRBV4-2 to TRBJ2-6; D perhaps matches TRBD1 (5 bases). This CDR3 region has 17 residues. The germline gives CDR1 LGHNA, CDR2 YNFKEQ. V dropped 0 bases and J dropped 0 bases, with 9 bases sitting between them. The CDR3 protein is CASSQEPGYSGANVLTF. The CDR3 DNA reads as TGTGCCAGCAGCCAAGAACCAGGGTACTCTGGGGCCAACGTCCTGACTTTC.

This clonotype was counted a few times. This chain joins TRBV3-1 and TRBJ2-3; 12 positions match TRBD1. The CDR3 loop spans 15 amino acids. The germline V gene encodes CDR1 LGHDT and CDR2 YNNKEL (reference sequence). V lost 3 bases and J lost 8; bases outside the gene matches: 6. DNA of the CDR3: TGTGCCAGCAGCCAGTCCGGGACAGGGGGCCTTACGCAGTATTTT. It yields the protein CASSQSGTGGLTQYF.

This clonotype was counted only a few times. The chain is built from TRBV29-1 and TRBJ1-4; D ambiguous. The ends were cut back, 4 bases at V and 5 bases at J, with 8 bases in the middle. CDR1 SQVTM and CDR2 ANQGSEA come from the germline V gene. The CDR3 contains 12 residues. CDR3 in amino acids: CSVGRINEKLFF. The CDR3 DNA sequence: TGCAGCGTTGGCAGGATAAATGAAAAACTGTTTTTT.

The CDR3 DNA sequence: TGCAGTGCTAGTAGGCCTAGCGGCTACAATGAGCAGTTCTTC. Translating it yields CSASRPSGYNEQFF. The chain employs TRBV20-1 and TRBJ2-1; 7 nucleotides align to TRBD2. V shed 3 bases and J 3 bases; nucleotides not matched to a gene: 5. The CDR3 covers 14 residues. The germline V gene has CDR1 DFQATT and CDR2 SNEGSKA (reference sequence).

This clonotype came up a few times. V usage is TRBV9 and J usage is TRBJ1-1, with a weak D call TRBD1 (6 bases). V was trimmed by 0 bases and J by 4 bases, leaving 16 bases between them. This CDR3 is built from 16 residues. Per germline, CDR1 SGDLS and CDR2 YYNGEE. The CDR3 DNA follows: TGTGCCAGCAGCGTAGGGGCAGGGGTATATGGCACTGAAGCTTTCTTT. Its protein product is CASSVGAGVYGTEAFF.

This clonotype was seen only a few times. This chain links TRBV2 with TRBJ2-3, with 8 bases that match TRBD1. Germline CDR1 SNHLY, CDR2 FYNNEI. CDR3 size: 15 residues. V was pared by 5 bases and J by 5 bases, with 9 bases of the junction left unmatched. The CDR3 DNA follows: TGTGCCAGCAGTCGGACAGGGTCGGTGGGAGATACGCAGTATTTT. This encodes CASSRTGSVGDTQYF.

This clonotype was seen a handful of times. The chain couples TRBV28 to TRBJ1-1; perhaps TRBD1 as D (6 bases). V was shortened by 8 bases and J by 5 bases, with 18 bases between the two germline ends. The CDR3 contains 14 residues. CDR1 and CDR2 (germline): MDHEN, SYDVKM. The CDR3 DNA reads as TGTGCCAGCTCTTCCACAGGGAGTTGGACTGAAGCTTTCTTT. Translation gives CASSSTGSWTEAFF. The whole variable domain, remainder taken from reference TRBV28 and TRBJ1-1, is DVKVTQSSRYLVKRTGEKVFLECVQDMDHENMFWYRQDPGLGLRLIYFSYDVKMKEKGDIPEGYSVSREKKERFSLILESASTNQTSMYLCASSSTGSWTEAFFGQGTRLTVV.